These 16 T cell receptor beta chains originate from one sample sequenced in a study of memory CD4+ T cells and cytomegalovirus serostatus. The protocol was immunoSEQ multiplex PCR, while the TCRdb copy is restricted to in-frame clones and leaves out a portion. Of roughly 67,000 clones listed, about 70% are singletons. Single viable CD3+CD4+CD8-CD45RO+ cells were sorted as the memory CD4+ T cells. The sample consisted of memory CD4+ T cells from blood. These receptors originate from an adult in good health and CMV-seropositive.

This chain uses TRBV13 with TRBJ2-7; 16 bases are a match to TRBD2. The CDR3 runs 17 residues. V dropped 5 bases and J dropped 7; count of bases not matched to a gene: 11. Germline V CDR1 and CDR2: PRHDT, FYEKMQ (reference sequence). The CDR3 here is CASSRVPGLAGGQEQYF. CDR3 nucleotides: TGTGCCAGCAGCCGCGTCCCGGGACTAGCGGGGGGGCAAGAGCAGTACTTC.

This chain links TRBV28 with TRBJ1-2; no firm D call. CDR3 length equals 12 residues. The germline gives CDR1 MDHEN, CDR2 SYDVKM. Between the trimmed V and J ends, which lost 3 bases and 8 bases, there was a span of 10 bases. The CDR3 DNA follows: TGTGCCAGCAGTTTCGCTTCTCGCGGCTACACCTTC. The encoded protein is CASSFASRGYTF.

The chain joins TRBV28 to TRBJ2-5, with 10 bases lining up with TRBD2. The V gene end was trimmed by 7 bases and the J gene end by 4 bases; junction bases not matched to a gene: 6. This CDR3 contains 14 residues. Germline lookup yields CDR1 MDHEN and CDR2 SYDVKM. The CDR3 here is CASTSLAGVETQYF. The CDR3, as DNA: TGTGCCAGCACGTCCCTAGCGGGAGTAGAGACCCAGTACTTC.

The CDR3 sequence: CASRFASATYEQYF. CDR3 coding DNA: TGTGCCAGCAGATTTGCTTCAGCTACCTACGAGCAGTACTTC. The chain recombines TRBV6-5 with TRBJ2-7; no firm D call. Trimming stripped 6 bases from V and 2 bases from J, with 14 bases between. Germline CDR1 is MNHEY and CDR2 is SVGAGI. This CDR3 contains 14 residues.

The chain recombines TRBV5-4 with TRBJ2-3, with 7 bases identical to TRBD2. The CDR3 sequence is 14 residues long. CDR1 is SGHNT, CDR2 YYREEE, per germline (reference sequence). Losses at the gene ends were 0 bases for V and 3 bases for J; bases not matched to a gene: 1. CDR3 in DNA: TGTGCCAGCAGCTTGGTTAGCGGGACAGATACGCAGTATTTT. Translation: CASSLVSGTDTQYF.

CDR3 protein: CASSVASGSMDEQFF. The CDR3 bases are TGTGCCAGCAGCGTAGCTAGCGGGAGTATGGATGAGCAGTTCTTC. The V and J genes are TRBV9 and TRBJ2-1; 10 bases are shared with TRBD2. CDR1 and CDR2 (germline): SGDLS, YYNGEE. This CDR3 has 15 residues. After removal of 0 bases from V and 8 bases from J, the junction contained 5 bases not matched to a gene.

This clone was counted once. J is TRBJ1-2 and V is TRBV7-2; D unresolved. The germline CDR1 and CDR2 sequences are SGHTA and FQGNSA. Trimming took off 0 bases at V and 3 bases at J, with 8 bases between the two ends. This CDR3 spans 14 amino acids. This CDR3 is CASSLARGYYGYTF. CDR3 DNA sequence: TGTGCCAGCAGCTTAGCGCGAGGCTACTATGGCTACACCTTC.

The chain is built from TRBV6-5 and TRBJ1-1, with no clear D. V was pared by 7 bases and J by 2 bases, with 17 bases between. The CDR3 has 15 residues. Germline assignment: CDR1 MNHEY and CDR2 SVGAGI. CDR3 amino acids: CASKTRVRHNTEAFF. The CDR3 bases are TGTGCCAGCAAAACTCGGGTCAGACACAACACTGAAGCTTTCTTT.

V usage is TRBV5-6 and J usage is TRBJ2-7; D not certain. V was cut by 5 bases and J by 2 bases, with 11 bases left in between. The CDR3 length is 13 residues. The V gene's germline CDR1 is SGHDT and CDR2 YYEEEE. The CDR3 nucleotides are TGTGCCAGCAGAGGGCGTTGGGCCTACGAGCAGTACTTC. Protein product: CASRGRWAYEQYF.

This chain uses TRBV6-1 with TRBJ2-7; maybe TRBD1 (6 bases). This CDR3 contains 15 residues. Trimming took 1 base from V and 3 from J, leaving 13 bases between them. Germline V gene lookup returns CDR1 MNHNS and CDR2 SASEGT. The chain's CDR3 is CASSEGQGLLYEQYF. In DNA, the CDR3 is TGTGCCAGCAGTGAAGGGCAGGGGCTTCTCTACGAGCAGTACTTC.

CDR3 DNA sequence: TGCGCCAGCGCAGAGAAGAACACTGAAGCTTTCTTT. Its translation: CASAEKNTEAFF. The chain carries TRBV5-1 and TRBJ1-1; D call uncertain. Germline V lookup: CDR1 SGHRS, CDR2 YFSETQ. The CDR3 contains 12 residues. The ends were cut back, 7 bases at V and 1 base at J, with 8 bases in the middle.

This CDR3 is CASSPTWATTNEKLFF. CDR3 DNA sequence: TGTGCCAGCAGTCCGACCTGGGCTACAACTAATGAAAAACTGTTTTTT. J is TRBJ1-4 and V is TRBV28; D remains ambiguous. Germline assignment: CDR1 MDHEN and CDR2 SYDVKM. V was shortened by 5 bases and J by 0 bases, with 13 bases between the two germline ends. The CDR3 runs 16 residues.

About this clone: One junction end disagrees with the germline gene, perhaps due to a read error. J is TRBJ1-1 and V is TRBV28; D uncertain. The germline V gene encodes CDR1 MDHEN and CDR2 SYDVKM. The CDR3 loop spans 12 amino acids. CDR3 sequence: CASSSVPTKAFF. In DNA form, the CDR3 reads TGTGCCAGCAGTTCCGTGCCCACTAAAGCTTTCTTT.

The rearrangement links TRBV5-4 to TRBJ2-7; 7 bases are shared with TRBD1. Trimming cost V 4 bases and J 3 bases; bases outside gene matches: 7. Germline CDR1 reads SGHNT; CDR2 reads YYREEE (reference sequence). This CDR3 comprises 14 residues. The CDR3 sequence: CASSNRGSLYEQYF. The CDR3 coding sequence is TGTGCCAGCAGCAACAGGGGATCCCTCTACGAGCAGTACTTC. Together with reference TRBV5-4 and TRBJ2-7, the CDR3 gives the full variable domain: ETGVTQSPTHLIKTRGQQVTLRCSSQSGHNTVSWYQQALGQGPQFIFQYYREEENGRGNFPPRFSGLQFPNYSSELNVNALELDDSALYLCASSNRGSLYEQYFGPGTRLTVT.

This clone has just one count. The rearrangement joins TRBV18 to TRBJ2-7, with 7 bases identical to TRBD1. J gave up 4 bases and V 3 bases, and 3 bases lay outside the gene matches. Germline V lookup: CDR1 KGHSH, CDR2 LQKENI. CDR3 length equals 13 residues. DNA for the CDR3: TGTGCCAGCTCACCGGGACAGCGATACGAGCAGTACTTC. This codes for CASSPGQRYEQYF.

The chain joins TRBV6-5 to TRBJ1-1; D is possibly TRBD1 (5 bases). Germline values: CDR1 MNHEY, CDR2 SVGAGI. Trimming stripped 4 bases from V and 0 bases from J, with 9 bases between. The CDR3 contains 14 residues. The CDR3 DNA reads as TGTGCCAGCAGTTCGGACACTATGAACACTGAAGCTTTCTTT. Amino acid sequence: CASSSDTMNTEAFF.